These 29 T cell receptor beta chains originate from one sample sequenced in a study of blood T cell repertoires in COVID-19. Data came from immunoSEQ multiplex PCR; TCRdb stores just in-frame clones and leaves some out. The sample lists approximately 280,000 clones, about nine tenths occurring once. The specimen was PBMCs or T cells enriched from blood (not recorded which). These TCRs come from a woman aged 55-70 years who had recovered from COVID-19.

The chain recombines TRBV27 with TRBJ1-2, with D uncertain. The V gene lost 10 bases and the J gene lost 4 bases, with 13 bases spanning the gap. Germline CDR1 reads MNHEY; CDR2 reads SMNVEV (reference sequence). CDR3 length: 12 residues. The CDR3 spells CATLGEGYGYTF. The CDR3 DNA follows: TGTGCCACCCTGGGCGAAGGCTATGGCTACACCTTC.

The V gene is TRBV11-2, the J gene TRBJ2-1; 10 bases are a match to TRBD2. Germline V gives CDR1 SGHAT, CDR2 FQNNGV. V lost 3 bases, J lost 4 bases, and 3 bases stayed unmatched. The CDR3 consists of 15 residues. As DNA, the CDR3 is TGTGCCAGCAGCTTCGTAGCGGGAGGATACAATGAGCAGTTCTTC. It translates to CASSFVAGGYNEQFF.

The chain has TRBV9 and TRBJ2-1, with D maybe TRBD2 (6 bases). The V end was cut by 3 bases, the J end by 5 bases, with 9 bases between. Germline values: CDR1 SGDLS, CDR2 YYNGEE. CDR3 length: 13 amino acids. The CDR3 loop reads CASSGGINNEQFF. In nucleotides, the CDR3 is TGTGCCAGCAGCGGCGGGATTAACAATGAGCAGTTCTTC.

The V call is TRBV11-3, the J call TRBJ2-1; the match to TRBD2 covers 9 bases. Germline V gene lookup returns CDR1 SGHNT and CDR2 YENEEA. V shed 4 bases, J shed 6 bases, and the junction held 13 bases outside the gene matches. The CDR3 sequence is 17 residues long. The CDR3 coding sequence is TGTGCCAGCAGCTCCCCTCAGGCTAGCGGGAACCGCAATGAGCAGTTCTTC. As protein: CASSSPQASGNRNEQFF.

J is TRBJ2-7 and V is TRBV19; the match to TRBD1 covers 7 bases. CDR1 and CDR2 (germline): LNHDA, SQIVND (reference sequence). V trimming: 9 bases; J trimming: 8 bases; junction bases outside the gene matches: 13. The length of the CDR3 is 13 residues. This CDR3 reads CARRPWDSGKQYF. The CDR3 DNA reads TGTGCCAGAAGGCCTTGGGACAGCGGAAAGCAGTACTTC.

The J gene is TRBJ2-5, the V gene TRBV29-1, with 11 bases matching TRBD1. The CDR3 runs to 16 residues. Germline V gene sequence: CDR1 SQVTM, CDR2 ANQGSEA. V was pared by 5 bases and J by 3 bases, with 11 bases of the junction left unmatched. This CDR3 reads CSVNPWDRGEEETQYF. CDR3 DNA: TGCAGCGTTAACCCTTGGGACAGGGGGGAGGAAGAGACCCAGTACTTC.

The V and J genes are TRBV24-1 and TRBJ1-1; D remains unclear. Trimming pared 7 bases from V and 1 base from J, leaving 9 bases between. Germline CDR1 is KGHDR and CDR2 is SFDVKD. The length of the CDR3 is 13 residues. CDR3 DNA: TGTGCCACCAGACGGAGAGAGAACACTGAAGCTTTCTTT. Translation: CATRRRENTEAFF.

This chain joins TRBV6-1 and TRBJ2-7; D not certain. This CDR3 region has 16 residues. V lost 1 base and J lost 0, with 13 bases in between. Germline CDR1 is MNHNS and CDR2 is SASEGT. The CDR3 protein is CASSEVASSISYEQYF. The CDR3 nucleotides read TGTGCCAGCAGTGAAGTTGCCAGTTCCATCTCCTACGAGCAGTACTTC.

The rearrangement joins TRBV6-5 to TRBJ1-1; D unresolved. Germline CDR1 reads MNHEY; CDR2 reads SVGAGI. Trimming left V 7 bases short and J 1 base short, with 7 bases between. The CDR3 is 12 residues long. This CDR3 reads CASIERNTEAFF. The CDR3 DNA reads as TGTGCCAGCATCGAGAGGAACACTGAAGCTTTCTTT.

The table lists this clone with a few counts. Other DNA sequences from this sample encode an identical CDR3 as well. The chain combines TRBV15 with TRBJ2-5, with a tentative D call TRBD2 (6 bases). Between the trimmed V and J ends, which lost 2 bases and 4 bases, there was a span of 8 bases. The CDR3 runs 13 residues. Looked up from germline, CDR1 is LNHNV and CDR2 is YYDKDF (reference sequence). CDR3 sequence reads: CATSRLGGETQYF. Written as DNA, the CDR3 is TGTGCCACCAGCAGACTGGGGGGAGAGACCCAGTACTTC.

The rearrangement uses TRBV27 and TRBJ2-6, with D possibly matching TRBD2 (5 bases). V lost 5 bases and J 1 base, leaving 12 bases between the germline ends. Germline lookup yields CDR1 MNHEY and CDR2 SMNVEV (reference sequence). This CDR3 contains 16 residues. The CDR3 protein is CASSRNGGSGANVLTF. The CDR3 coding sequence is TGTGCCAGCAGTAGGAACGGCGGGTCTGGGGCCAACGTCCTGACTTTC.

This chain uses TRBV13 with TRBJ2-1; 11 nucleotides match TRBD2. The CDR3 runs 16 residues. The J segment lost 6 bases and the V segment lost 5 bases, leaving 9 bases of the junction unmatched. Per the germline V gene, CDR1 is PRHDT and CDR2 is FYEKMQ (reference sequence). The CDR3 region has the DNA TGTGCCAGCAGCGTCCGACTAGCGGGAAGGGGCAATGAGCAGTTCTTC. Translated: CASSVRLAGRGNEQFF.

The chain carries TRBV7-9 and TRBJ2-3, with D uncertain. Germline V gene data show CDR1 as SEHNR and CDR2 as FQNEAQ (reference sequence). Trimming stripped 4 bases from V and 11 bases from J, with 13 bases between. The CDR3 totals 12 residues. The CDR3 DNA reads TGTGCCAGCAGCTCTGACTTAATGGGGCAGTATTTT. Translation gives CASSSDLMGQYF. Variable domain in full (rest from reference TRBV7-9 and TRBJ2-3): DTGVSQNPRHKITKRGQNVTFRCDPISEHNRLYWYRQTLGQGPEFLTYFQNEAQLEKSRLLSDRFSAERPKGSFSTLEIQRTEQGDSAMYLCASSSDLMGQYFGPGTRLTVL.

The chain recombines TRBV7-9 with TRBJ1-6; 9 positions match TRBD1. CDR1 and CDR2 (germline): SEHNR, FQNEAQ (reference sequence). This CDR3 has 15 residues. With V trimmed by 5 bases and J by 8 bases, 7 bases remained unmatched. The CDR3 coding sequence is TGTGCCAGCAGCCCAACTGACAGGGGGGATTCACCCCTCCACTTT. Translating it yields CASSPTDRGDSPLHF.

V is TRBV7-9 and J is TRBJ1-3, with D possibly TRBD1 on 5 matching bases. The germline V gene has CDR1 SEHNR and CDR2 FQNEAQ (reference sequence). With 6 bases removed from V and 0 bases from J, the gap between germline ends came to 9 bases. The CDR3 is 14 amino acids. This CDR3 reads CASSTGFSGNTIYF. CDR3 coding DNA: TGTGCCAGCAGTACAGGTTTCTCTGGAAACACCATATATTTT.

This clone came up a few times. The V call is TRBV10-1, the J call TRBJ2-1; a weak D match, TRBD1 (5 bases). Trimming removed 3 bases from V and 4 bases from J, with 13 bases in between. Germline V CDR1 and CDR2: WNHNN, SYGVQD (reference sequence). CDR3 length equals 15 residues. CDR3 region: CASSEGQAVYNEQFF. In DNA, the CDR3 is TGCGCCAGCAGTGAAGGACAAGCCGTGTACAATGAGCAGTTCTTC.

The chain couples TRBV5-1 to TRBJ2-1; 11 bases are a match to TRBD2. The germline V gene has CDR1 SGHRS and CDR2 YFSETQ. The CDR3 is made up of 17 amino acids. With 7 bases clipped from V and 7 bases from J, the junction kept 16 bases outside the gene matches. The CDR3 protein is CASGPRGTSGSRNEQFF. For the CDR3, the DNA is TGCGCCAGCGGACCCCGGGGTACTAGCGGGAGTCGAAATGAGCAGTTCTTC.

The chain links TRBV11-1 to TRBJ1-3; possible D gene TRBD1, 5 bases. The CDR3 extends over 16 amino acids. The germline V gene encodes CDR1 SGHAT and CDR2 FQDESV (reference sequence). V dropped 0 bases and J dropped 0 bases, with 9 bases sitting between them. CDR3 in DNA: TGTGCCAGCAGCTTAGCGAGACAGTCCTCTGGAAACACCATATATTTT. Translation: CASSLARQSSGNTIYF.

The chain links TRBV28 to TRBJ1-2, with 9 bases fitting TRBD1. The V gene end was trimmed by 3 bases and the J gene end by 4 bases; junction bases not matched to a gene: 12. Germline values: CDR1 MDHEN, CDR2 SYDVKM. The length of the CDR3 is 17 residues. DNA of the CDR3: TGTGCCAGCAGTTTGGCGGGACAGGGTCTACAGATCTATGGCTACACCTTC. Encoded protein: CASSLAGQGLQIYGYTF.

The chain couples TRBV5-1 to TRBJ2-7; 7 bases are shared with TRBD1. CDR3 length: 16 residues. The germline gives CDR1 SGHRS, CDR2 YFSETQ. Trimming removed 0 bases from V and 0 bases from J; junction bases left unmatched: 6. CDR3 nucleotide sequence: TGCGCCAGCAGCTTGGGTCTGGGACAGTACTCCTACGAGCAGTACTTC. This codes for CASSLGLGQYSYEQYF.

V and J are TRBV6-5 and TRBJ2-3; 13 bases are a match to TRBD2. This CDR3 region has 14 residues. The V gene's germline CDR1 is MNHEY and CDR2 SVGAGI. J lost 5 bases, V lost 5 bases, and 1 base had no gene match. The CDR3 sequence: CASSRTSGGDTQYF. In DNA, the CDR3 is TGTGCCAGCAGTCGGACTAGCGGGGGAGATACGCAGTATTTT.

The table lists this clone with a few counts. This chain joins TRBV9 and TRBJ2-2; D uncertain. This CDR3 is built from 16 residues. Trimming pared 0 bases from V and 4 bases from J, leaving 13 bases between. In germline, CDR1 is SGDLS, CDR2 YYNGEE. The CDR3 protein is CASSVAPPGGTGELFF. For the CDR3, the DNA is TGTGCCAGCAGCGTAGCCCCCCCGGGTGGCACCGGGGAGCTGTTTTTT.

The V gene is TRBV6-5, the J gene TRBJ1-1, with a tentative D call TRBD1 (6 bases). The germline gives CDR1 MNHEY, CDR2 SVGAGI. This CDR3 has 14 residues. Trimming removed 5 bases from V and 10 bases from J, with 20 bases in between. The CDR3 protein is CASSPSLTTGIAFF. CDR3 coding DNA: TGTGCCAGCAGTCCATCCCTAACTACAGGGATAGCTTTCTTT.

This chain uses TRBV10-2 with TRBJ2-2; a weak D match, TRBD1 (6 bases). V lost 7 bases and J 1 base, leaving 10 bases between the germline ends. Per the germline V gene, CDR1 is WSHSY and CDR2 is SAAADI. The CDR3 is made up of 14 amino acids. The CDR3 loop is CASKRTVNTGELFF. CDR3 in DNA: TGCGCCAGCAAGAGGACAGTGAACACCGGGGAGCTGTTTTTT.

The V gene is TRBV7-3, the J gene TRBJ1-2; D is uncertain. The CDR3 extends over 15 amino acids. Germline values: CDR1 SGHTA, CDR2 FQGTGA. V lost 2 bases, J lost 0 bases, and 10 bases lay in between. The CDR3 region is CASSLGSEANYGYTF. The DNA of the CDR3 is TGTGCCAGCAGCTTAGGAAGCGAAGCTAACTATGGCTACACCTTC.

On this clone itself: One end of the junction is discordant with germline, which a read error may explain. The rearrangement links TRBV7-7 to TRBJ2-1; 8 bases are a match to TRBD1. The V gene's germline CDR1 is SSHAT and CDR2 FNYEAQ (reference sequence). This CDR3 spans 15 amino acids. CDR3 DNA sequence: TGTGCTAGCAGCTTAGAGCCCCGGACAGGGAGTGAGCAGTTCTTC. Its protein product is CASSLEPRTGSEQFF.

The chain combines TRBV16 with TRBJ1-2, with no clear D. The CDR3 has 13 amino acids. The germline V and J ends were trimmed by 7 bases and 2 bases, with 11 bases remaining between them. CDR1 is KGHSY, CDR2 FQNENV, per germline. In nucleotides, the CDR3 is TGTGCCAGCACTAGCAGAACCAACTATGGCTACACCTTC. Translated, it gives CASTSRTNYGYTF.

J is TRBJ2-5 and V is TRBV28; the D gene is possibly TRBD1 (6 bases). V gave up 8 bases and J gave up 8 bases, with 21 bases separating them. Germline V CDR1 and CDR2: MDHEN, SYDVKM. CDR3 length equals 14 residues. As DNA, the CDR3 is TGTGCCAGCGTACCGACAGGAACGAGGGTAACCCAGTACTTC. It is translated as CASVPTGTRVTQYF.

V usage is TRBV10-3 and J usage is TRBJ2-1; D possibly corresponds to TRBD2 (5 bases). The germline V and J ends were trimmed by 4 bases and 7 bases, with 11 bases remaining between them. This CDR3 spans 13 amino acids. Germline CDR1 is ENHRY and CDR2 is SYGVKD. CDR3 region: CAISVGLGNEQFF. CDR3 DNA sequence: TGTGCCATCAGTGTCGGACTGGGGAATGAGCAGTTCTTC.